The 20 T cell receptor beta chains below come from one sample, sequenced in a study of shared clonotypes between healthy human individuals. The protocol was immunoSEQ multiplex PCR, while the TCRdb copy is restricted to in-frame clones and leaves out a portion. The sample includes about 2.1 million clones, 80% to 95% of them seen just once. CD8 cells regarded as naive lacked CD45RO, were positively chosen for CCR7, and omitted terminally differentiated effector memory CD45RA+ cells. Material for sequencing was naive CD8+ T cells from PBMCs. The receptors here all came from a man aged 18 to 29 in good health. Some clones in this sample may be carry-over from other donors' samples.

The chain recombines TRBV9 with TRBJ2-7; D may be TRBD2 (7 bases). Trimming took off 7 bases at V and 5 bases at J, with 16 bases between the two ends. Germline V CDR1 and CDR2: SGDLS, YYNGEE. The CDR3 runs to 13 residues. CDR3 nucleotides: TGTGCCAGCTCCCAATGGGGGGGCGACGAGCAGTACTTC. Protein product: CASSQWGGDEQYF. Filled out from reference TRBV9 and TRBJ2-7, the complete variable domain reads DSGVTQTPKHLITATGQRVTLRCSPRSGDLSVYWYQQSLDQGLQFLIQYYNGEERAKGNILERFSAQQFPDLHSELNLSSLELGDSALYFCASSQWGGDEQYFGPGTRLTVT.

This chain links TRBV27 with TRBJ1-1; D might be TRBD1 (5 bases). Germline-derived CDR1 and CDR2 are MNHEY and SMNVEV (reference sequence). The CDR3 runs to 14 residues. Trimming removed 3 bases at V and 4 bases at J, with 12 bases between. The CDR3 loop reads CASSFRGLGTEAFF. CDR3 in DNA: TGTGCCAGCAGTTTTAGGGGTCTGGGCACTGAAGCTTTCTTT.

The genes are TRBV10-3 and TRBJ1-2, with TRBD1 identical over 8 bases. Germline CDR1 ENHRY, CDR2 SYGVKD. Trimming at V came to 0 bases and at J to 8 bases, leaving 5 bases not matched to a gene. CDR3 size: 14 residues. The CDR3 loop is CAISESDRVEGYTF. The CDR3 nucleotides read TGTGCCATCAGTGAGTCGGACAGGGTGGAGGGCTACACCTTC.

This clone was recorded once. DNA for the CDR3: TGTGCCAGCAGCCCAAACGCGGCGGGCAAAACCCCCTACAATGAGCAGTTCTTC. Translating it yields CASSPNAAGKTPYNEQFF. The chain carries TRBV4-2 and TRBJ2-1; weak D call: TRBD2 (5 bases). There are 18 residues in the CDR3. V gave up 4 bases and J gave up 2 bases, with 21 bases separating them. Per the germline V gene, CDR1 is LGHNA and CDR2 is YNFKEQ.

This clone was recorded a few times. This CDR3 is also generated by other DNA sequences in the sample. The V and J genes are TRBV27 and TRBJ2-2; D is undetermined. Trimming stripped 5 bases from V and 6 bases from J, with 7 bases between. Germline loops: CDR1 MNHEY, CDR2 SMNVEV (reference sequence). This CDR3 region has 12 residues. CDR3 coding DNA: TGTGCCAGCAGTCTCTCCCCCGGGGAGCTGTTTTTT. Its protein is CASSLSPGELFF.

Concerning this clone itself: Other nucleotide sequences in the sample specify the same CDR3. The chain employs TRBV27 and TRBJ2-7, with 10 bases matching TRBD1. V lost 5 bases and J lost 5; bases outside the gene matches: 3. This CDR3 has 13 residues. Germline values: CDR1 MNHEY, CDR2 SMNVEV (reference sequence). CDR3 residues: CASSGDRGHEQYF. CDR3 nucleotide sequence: TGTGCCAGCAGTGGGGACAGGGGCCACGAGCAGTACTTC.

This sequence joins TRBV9 and TRBJ2-2; 7 positions match TRBD2. CDR3 size: 15 residues. From germline, CDR1 is SGDLS and CDR2 YYNGEE. Trimming removed 5 bases from V and 7 bases from J; junction bases left unmatched: 11. CDR3 in amino acids: CASSPWAGAVGELFF. The CDR3 coding sequence is TGTGCCAGCAGTCCTTGGGCGGGAGCGGTCGGGGAGCTGTTTTTT. Variable domain in full (rest from reference TRBV9 and TRBJ2-2): DSGVTQTPKHLITATGQRVTLRCSPRSGDLSVYWYQQSLDQGLQFLIQYYNGEERAKGNILERFSAQQFPDLHSELNLSSLELGDSALYFCASSPWAGAVGELFFGEGSRLTVL.

The V and J genes are TRBV7-2 and TRBJ2-7; TRBD1 matches at 9 bases. Germline loops: CDR1 SGHTA, CDR2 FQGNSA. This CDR3 spans 16 amino acids. V was pared by 4 bases and J by 6 bases, with 13 bases of the junction left unmatched. CDR3 residues: CASSSRPGTGSGEQYF. Here the CDR3 DNA reads TGTGCCAGCAGCTCCCGGCCCGGGACAGGGTCTGGCGAGCAGTACTTC.

This clone was seen once. CDR3 in DNA: TGTGCCAGCAGTCGGGGGTCGGATGAGCAGTTCTTC. Translating it yields CASSRGSDEQFF. The chain carries TRBV7-9 and TRBJ2-1; TRBD2 might be the D (6 bases). V lost 6 bases and J lost 8, with 11 bases in between. The CDR3 runs 12 residues. The germline CDR1 and CDR2 sequences are SEHNR and FQNEAQ (reference sequence).

As to this clone: Other nucleotide sequences in the sample specify the same CDR3. The chain uses TRBV11-3 and TRBJ2-7; D perhaps matches TRBD2 (6 bases). Germline V lookup: CDR1 SGHNT, CDR2 YENEEA. The CDR3 is 13 residues long. V lost 4 bases and J 3 bases, leaving 10 bases between the germline ends. The CDR3 DNA follows: TGTGCCAGCAGCTCAGGGCGGGGCTACGAGCAGTACTTC. It encodes CASSSGRGYEQYF.

This clone was observed a single time. Other DNA sequences in this specimen translate into the identical CDR3. The V gene is TRBV9, the J gene TRBJ2-5; 8 bases agree with TRBD1. CDR1 and CDR2 from the germline V gene are SGDLS and YYNGEE. The CDR3 is 15 amino acids. V dropped 2 bases and J dropped 5; count of bases not matched to a gene: 8. The CDR3 coding sequence is TGTGCCAGCAGCGTTGGAACAGGGGGTAGGGAGACCCAGTACTTC. Translated, it gives CASSVGTGGRETQYF.

The chain links TRBV29-1 to TRBJ2-7; TRBD2 matches at 7 bases. The V gene's germline CDR1 is SQVTM and CDR2 ANQGSEA. The CDR3 covers 14 residues. Trimming at V came to 0 bases and at J to 0 bases, leaving 2 bases not matched to a gene. CDR3 in DNA: TGCAGCGTTGAAGAAAGCGGGACCTCCTACGAGCAGTACTTC. Residues: CSVEESGTSYEQYF.

This sequence joins TRBV7-2 and TRBJ2-5; D is tentatively TRBD1 or TRBD2 (5 bases each). Trimming pared 5 bases from V and 4 bases from J, leaving 17 bases between. The CDR3 runs to 15 residues. Germline V gene lookup returns CDR1 SGHTA and CDR2 FQGNSA. The CDR3 loop is CASSILRGAGETQYF. For the CDR3, the DNA is TGTGCCAGCAGCATACTTCGAGGGGCCGGAGAGACCCAGTACTTC.

V usage is TRBV27 and J usage is TRBJ2-2, with D unresolved. Germline CDR1 and CDR2: MNHEY and SMNVEV (reference sequence). This CDR3 region has 14 residues. V lost 3 bases and J lost 8, with 13 bases in between. The CDR3 sequence: CASSFVAGLGELFF. The DNA of the CDR3 is TGTGCCAGCAGTTTTGTTGCTGGGTTGGGGGAGCTGTTTTTT.

Notes on this clone: This same CDR3 is encoded by further DNA sequences in the sample. The chain joins TRBV7-9 to TRBJ1-2, with TRBD1 matching 9 bases. The CDR3 spans 13 residues. In germline, CDR1 is SEHNR, CDR2 FQNEAQ (reference sequence). The trim removed 5 bases at V and 6 bases at J, leaving 4 bases unmatched. CDR3 sequence reads: CASSLGTGNGYTF. DNA of the CDR3: TGTGCCAGCAGCCTCGGGACAGGGAATGGCTACACCTTC.

The V gene is TRBV25-1, the J gene TRBJ1-1; 9 bases match TRBD1. The CDR3 runs 14 residues. The ends lost 2 bases at V and 5 bases at J; junction bases unmatched: 3. CDR1 and CDR2 from the germline V gene are MGHDK and SYGVNS. As DNA, the CDR3 is TGTGCCAGCAGTGAAGGACAGGGGACAACTGAAGCTTTCTTT. This sequence encodes CASSEGQGTTEAFF.

V gene TRBV27 combines with J gene TRBJ2-2; D remains unclear. Germline assignment: CDR1 MNHEY and CDR2 SMNVEV (reference sequence). Between the trimmed V and J ends, which lost 5 bases and 7 bases, there was a span of 8 bases. This CDR3 has 12 residues. CDR3 coding DNA: TGTGCCAGCAGTCCCCTTCTCGGGGAGCTGTTTTTT. As protein: CASSPLLGELFF.

The chain joins TRBV28 to TRBJ2-1; D is tentatively TRBD1 or TRBD2 (6 bases each). Trimming took off 5 bases at V and 0 bases at J, with 17 bases between the two ends. Germline values: CDR1 MDHEN, CDR2 SYDVKM. The length of the CDR3 is 17 residues. CDR3 loop: CASSTPVGGLSYNEQFF. The CDR3 nucleotides read TGTGCCAGCAGTACCCCCGTAGGGGGGCTCTCCTACAATGAGCAGTTCTTC.

This sequence joins TRBV7-9 and TRBJ2-2; tentative D call: TRBD1 (6 bases). Germline CDR1 and CDR2: SEHNR and FQNEAQ (reference sequence). The V end lost 5 bases, the J end lost 0 bases, and 16 bases lay between the germline ends. This CDR3 has 17 residues. CDR3 sequence reads: CASSPIEAGANTGELFF. CDR3 nucleotides: TGTGCCAGCAGCCCCATCGAGGCAGGGGCGAACACCGGGGAGCTGTTTTTT.

The chain couples TRBV9 to TRBJ2-2; tentatively, D is TRBD1 (6 bases). The CDR3 is 17 residues long. CDR1 and CDR2 (germline): SGDLS, YYNGEE. Trimming removed 2 bases from V and 3 bases from J, with 17 bases in between. The CDR3 coding sequence is TGTGCCAGCAGCGTTCCAAGGGGGAATGAGGACACCGGGGAGCTGTTTTTT. This encodes CASSVPRGNEDTGELFF.